The 18 T cell receptor beta chains given below trace back to one sample, sequenced in a study of cytomegalovirus exposure and HLA in healthy donors. Use of 60 Vbeta and 13 Jbeta primers characterized the PCR. Sequencing used immunoSEQ multiplex PCR; TCRdb keeps in-frame clones, though not all of them. The sample holds more than 140,000 clones, 75% to 80% seen once. The specimen was PBMCs. Receptor source: a female donor in good health and CMV-seronegative.

As to this clone: A read error may account for a junction end that differs from germline. The V and J genes are TRBV5-6 and TRBJ2-7; D uncertain. The CDR3 totals 14 residues. CDR1 is SGHDT and CDR2 is YYEEEE in the germline V gene. The CDR3 sequence: CAGSSPPNIYEQYF. The CDR3 nucleotides read TGTGCCGGCAGCTCCCCCCCTAATATTTACGAGCAGTACTTC.

The chain has TRBV28 and TRBJ1-1; weak D call: TRBD1 (5 bases). The CDR3 contains 10 residues. The germline CDR1 and CDR2 sequences are MDHEN and SYDVKM. Trimming cost V 10 bases and J 10 bases, with 13 bases left between them. CDR3 loop: CATQGLAAFF. The CDR3 bases are TGTGCCACCCAGGGACTCGCAGCTTTCTTT.

This rearrangement joins TRBV29-1 to TRBJ1-2; D is perhaps TRBD1 (5 bases). Trimming left V 2 bases short and J 4 bases short, with 8 bases between. This CDR3 is 12 amino acids long. Germline V lookup: CDR1 SQVTM, CDR2 ANQGSEA. The CDR3 reads CSVESQGYGYTF. The CDR3 DNA is TGCAGCGTTGAAAGTCAGGGCTATGGCTACACCTTC.

This clone was picked up one time. The rearrangement links TRBV6-5 to TRBJ2-1; 10 bases line up with TRBD1. V dropped 2 bases and J dropped 4; count of bases not matched to a gene: 5. Per the germline V gene, CDR1 is MNHEY and CDR2 is SVGAGI. The CDR3 is made up of 16 amino acids. As DNA, the CDR3 is TGTGCCAGCAGTTACGATAGGACAGGGGGTTACAATGAGCAGTTCTTC. Translated: CASSYDRTGGYNEQFF.

The gene calls are TRBV7-2 and TRBJ2-7; D might be TRBD2 (5 bases). Germline V gene sequence: CDR1 SGHTA, CDR2 FQGNSA. Trimming left V 8 bases short and J 1 base short, with 12 bases between. CDR3 length equals 13 residues. As DNA, the CDR3 is TGTGCCAGCGCCCCGGGGAATTCCTACGAGCAGTACTTC. This translates into CASAPGNSYEQYF.

The gene calls are TRBV6-5 and TRBJ1-5; D not certain. V was pared by 4 bases and J by 4 bases, with 8 bases between. This CDR3 comprises 13 residues. From germline, CDR1 is MNHEY and CDR2 SVGAGI. CDR3 loop: CASSSDINQPQHF. As DNA, the CDR3 is TGTGCCAGCAGTTCTGACATAAATCAGCCCCAGCATTTT.

This chain uses TRBV10-3 with TRBJ2-3, with 10 bases aligning to TRBD2. Trimming removed 11 bases from V and 6 bases from J; junction bases left unmatched: 11. The CDR3 runs to 14 residues. CDR1 and CDR2 (germline): ENHRY, SYGVKD. The CDR3 region has the DNA TGTGCCTCAGAAAGCGGGGGGGGCGGGGATACGCAGTATTTT. Translating gives CASESGGGGDTQYF.

The chain is built from TRBV28 and TRBJ1-1; 12 nucleotides line up with TRBD1. The trim removed 5 bases at V and 5 bases at J, leaving 6 bases unmatched. The germline V gene encodes CDR1 MDHEN and CDR2 SYDVKM. This CDR3 spans 15 amino acids. As DNA, the CDR3 is TGTGCCAGCAGTATGGGACAGGGGGCGGAAACTGAAGCTTTCTTT. Translated: CASSMGQGAETEAFF.

The chain couples TRBV4-1 to TRBJ2-5; 7 nucleotides line up with TRBD1. Germline CDR1 reads MGHRA; CDR2 reads YSYEKL. V was clipped by 1 base and J by 5 bases; unmatched bases: 13. There are 17 residues in the CDR3. The CDR3 DNA reads TGCGCCAGCAGCCAAGTCTGGTCAGACGACAGGGCGGAGACCCAGTACTTC. Protein: CASSQVWSDDRAETQYF.

This clone appeared once. The rearrangement links TRBV7-2 to TRBJ2-1, with 8 bases fitting TRBD2. Per germline, CDR1 SGHTA and CDR2 FQGNSA. The V segment lost 5 bases and the J segment 7 bases; nucleotides outside the gene matches: 16. This CDR3 is 17 amino acids long. The CDR3 protein is CASSQGLGTSGGNEQFF. CDR3 DNA: TGTGCCAGCAGCCAGGGCTTGGGGACCTCGGGAGGGAATGAGCAGTTCTTC.

CDR3 nucleotide sequence: TGCGCCAGCAGCCCGGGGGTCGGTCAGCCCCAGCATTTT. It specifies CASSPGVGQPQHF. The genes are TRBV5-1 and TRBJ1-5; D might be TRBD1 (5 bases). V shed 4 bases and J shed 6 bases, with 11 bases lying between them. Per germline, CDR1 SGHRS and CDR2 YFSETQ. The CDR3 contains 13 residues.

The J gene is TRBJ1-2, the V gene TRBV30, with 8 bases aligning to TRBD1. The junction had 1 base not matched to a gene; V was cut back by 4 bases and J by 3 bases. This CDR3 comprises 12 residues. The germline V gene has CDR1 GTSNPN and CDR2 SVGIG (reference sequence). The CDR3 sequence is CAWTTGDYGYTF. DNA of the CDR3: TGTGCCTGGACGACAGGGGACTATGGCTACACCTTC.

The chain is built from TRBV30 and TRBJ1-6, with a possible D match to TRBD1 (5 bases). The CDR3 covers 15 residues. V was clipped by 4 bases and J by 2 bases, with 12 bases between them. The germline gives CDR1 GTSNPN, CDR2 SVGIG (reference sequence). The CDR3 loop reads CAWTGIRAYNSPLHF. For the CDR3, the DNA is TGTGCCTGGACAGGGATTCGAGCCTATAATTCACCCCTCCACTTT.

The V and J genes are TRBV6-6 and TRBJ1-1, with D possibly matching TRBD1 (5 bases). The CDR3 runs to 16 residues. Germline V gene lookup returns CDR1 MNHNY and CDR2 SVGAGI (reference sequence). V was cut by 0 bases and J by 0 bases, with 11 bases left in between. The chain's CDR3 is CASSYSELTVNTEAFF. As DNA, the CDR3 is TGTGCCAGCAGTTACTCCGAGTTGACAGTGAACACTGAAGCTTTCTTT.

The chain links TRBV5-1 to TRBJ2-7; no clear D. Trimming stripped 0 bases from V and 2 bases from J, with 9 bases between. The CDR3 covers 14 residues. Germline CDR1 and CDR2: SGHRS and YFSETQ. The CDR3 sequence is CASSLVSGTYEQYF. The CDR3, as DNA: TGCGCCAGCAGCTTGGTTTCAGGAACCTACGAGCAGTACTTC.

This clone came up a few times. The J gene is TRBJ2-7, the V gene TRBV28; 11 positions agree with TRBD2. The CDR3 runs to 15 residues. J was trimmed by 4 bases and V by 5 bases; bases with no gene match: 7. Germline values: CDR1 MDHEN, CDR2 SYDVKM. The CDR3 bases are TGTGCCAGCAGTCAAACTAGCGGGAGAGGGTACGAGCAGTACTTC. It encodes CASSQTSGRGYEQYF. The entire variable domain, with the rest obtained from reference TRBV28 and TRBJ2-7, is as follows: DVKVTQSSRYLVKRTGEKVFLECVQDMDHENMFWYRQDPGLGLRLIYFSYDVKMKEKGDIPEGYSVSREKKERFSLILESASTNQTSMYLCASSQTSGRGYEQYFGPGTRLTVT.

Remarks on this clone: Other DNA sequences from this sample encode an identical CDR3 as well. V and J are TRBV28 and TRBJ2-7; 9 nucleotides match TRBD2. Germline assignment: CDR1 MDHEN and CDR2 SYDVKM. The CDR3 sequence is 14 residues long. V lost 11 bases and J lost 6; bases outside the gene matches: 14. CDR3 DNA sequence: TGTGCCTCGAGGAATAGCGGGAGAGGGGGCGAGCAGTACTTC. It codes for CASRNSGRGGEQYF.

A single count supports this clone. The chain joins TRBV27 to TRBJ1-2; TRBD1 matches at 7 bases. CDR3 size: 13 residues. The germline CDR1 and CDR2 sequences are MNHEY and SMNVEV (reference sequence). The ends lost 6 bases at V and 7 bases at J; junction bases unmatched: 8. The CDR3 DNA reads TGTGCCAGCAGAACAGGGACAGCCAGTGGCTACACCTTC. It codes for CASRTGTASGYTF.